Sequencing of this T cell receptor (beta chain) was carried out in a study of shared clonotypes between healthy human individuals. Data came from immunoSEQ multiplex PCR; TCRdb stores just in-frame clones and leaves some out. The sample yields roughly 2,500,000 clones, 80% to 95% seen once. In germline, CDR1 is KGHSH, CDR2 LQKENI. This CDR3 region has 13 residues. The ends were cut back, 6 bases at V and 5 bases at J, with 14 bases in the middle. The TCR sequence derives from a man between 18 and 35 years old in good health. Some clones in this sample may be carry-over from other donors' samples. The chain employs TRBV18 and TRBJ2-7, with D perhaps matching TRBD1 (5 bases). Source material: naive CD4+ T cells from PBMCs. Subset indicated: CD45RA+ positively selected. In DNA form, the CDR3 reads TGTGCCAGCTCCCGAGACAGAAGCGACGAGCAGTACTTC. Translation: CASSRDRSDEQYF.